The 23 T cell receptor beta chains below come from one sample, sequenced in a study of early T cells in non-severe SARS-CoV-2 infection. TCRdb re-analysed the 5' RACE reads in MiXCR, keeping a single row per CDR3 protein. In the table there are 40,000 to 55,000 distinct CDR3 sequences, roughly an eighth of which are singletons. Sequencing was done on a sample of whole blood. These receptors were taken from an adult who was a healthcare worker with PCR-confirmed SARS-CoV-2 infection or an uninfected control (not recorded which).

This clonotype was observed at least ten times. The rearrangement links TRBV4-1 to TRBJ2-1; perhaps D is TRBD1 or TRBD2 (6 bases each). Trimming pared 4 bases from V and 0 bases from J, leaving 28 bases between. The CDR3 is 21 residues long. CDR1 MGHRA and CDR2 YSYEKL come from the germline V gene. The CDR3 nucleotides are TGCGCCAGCAGCCCTAGGCAGATTCGGGGGCTCAAAGAGAGCTCCTACAATGAGCAGTTCTTC. It is translated as CASSPRQIRGLKESSYNEQFF.

The chain has TRBV28 and TRBJ2-2; no clear D. This CDR3 contains 12 residues. Germline assignment: CDR1 MDHEN and CDR2 SYDVKM. Trimming pared 9 bases from V and 4 bases from J, leaving 9 bases between. The CDR3 spells CASHRITGELFF. CDR3 nucleotides: TGTGCCAGTCATCGAATCACCGGGGAGCTGTTTTTT.

This chain connects TRBV6-2 or TRBV6-3 to TRBJ2-3; D unclear. This CDR3 comprises 16 residues. In germline, CDR1 is MNHEY, CDR2 SVGEGT. The ends were cut back, 2 bases at V and 1 base at J, with 13 bases in the middle. The CDR3 loop is CASSYKDSAGTDTQYF. In DNA, the CDR3 is TGTGCCAGCAGTTACAAAGACTCCGCTGGCACAGATACGCAGTATTTT.

The chain has TRBV6-5 and TRBJ1-1; 8 nucleotides match TRBD1. Germline V CDR1 and CDR2: MNHEY, SVGAGI. The junction had 5 bases not matched to a gene; V was cut back by 3 bases and J by 8 bases. The CDR3 spans 13 residues. The CDR3 is CASSYSGTGEAFF. CDR3 in DNA: TGTGCCAGCAGTTATTCCGGGACAGGCGAAGCTTTCTTT.

This clonotype appeared many times. This chain joins TRBV11-1 and TRBJ2-3; 9 nucleotides line up with TRBD2. Losses at the gene ends were 4 bases for V and 0 bases for J; bases not matched to a gene: 5. The CDR3 contains 16 residues. The germline CDR1 and CDR2 sequences are SGHAT and FQDESV (reference sequence). The CDR3 DNA reads TGTGCCAGCAGCTATGGACTAGCGTCTAGCACAGATACGCAGTATTTT. Protein: CASSYGLASSTDTQYF.

This clonotype was detected many times. The chain couples TRBV2 to TRBJ1-1; D gene uncertain. Trimming removed 6 bases from V and 0 bases from J, with 8 bases in between. Per germline, CDR1 SNHLY and CDR2 FYNNEI. The CDR3 spans 13 residues. Written as DNA, the CDR3 is TGTGCCAGCAGGGTCGGAATGAACACTGAAGCTTTCTTT. It yields the protein CASRVGMNTEAFF.

Many counts were recorded for this clonotype. The chain has TRBV7-3 and TRBJ2-7, with 7 nucleotides matching TRBD1. Per the germline V gene, CDR1 is SGHTA and CDR2 is FQGTGA. V shed 5 bases, J shed 3 bases, and the junction held 4 bases outside the gene matches. The CDR3 has 13 residues. The CDR3 loop reads CASSPTGVYEQYF. CDR3 in DNA: TGTGCCAGCAGCCCCACAGGGGTCTACGAGCAGTACTTC.

Regarding this clonotype: An end of the junction differs from the germline gene, which may be a read error. The chain employs TRBV5-1 and TRBJ1-1, with D hard to call. This CDR3 region has 13 residues. Germline V gene lookup returns CDR1 SGHRS and CDR2 YFSETQ. The CDR3 region has the DNA TGCGCCAGCAGCCTCAGGTTGAACACTGAAGTTTTCTTT. It specifies CASSLRLNTEVFF.

The V call is TRBV7-9, the J call TRBJ2-3, with TRBD2 as a possible D gene (5 bases). Germline CDR1 reads SEHNR; CDR2 reads FQNEAQ (reference sequence). The CDR3 contains 15 residues. The ends were cut back, 1 base at V and 6 bases at J, with 14 bases in the middle. CDR3 sequence: CASSLGGRRGDTQYF. CDR3 nucleotide sequence: TGTGCCAGCAGCTTAGGAGGGCGACGTGGGGATACGCAGTATTTT.

The chain carries TRBV27 and TRBJ2-1; 7 bases are shared with TRBD1. This CDR3 spans 14 amino acids. The V and J ends lost 5 bases and 10 bases, in that order; junction bases with no gene match: 11. The germline gives CDR1 MNHEY, CDR2 SMNVEV (reference sequence). The CDR3 DNA sequence: TGTGCCAGCAGTCTGCAGGGGGACCTGGGGGAGCAGTTCTTC. Translating it yields CASSLQGDLGEQFF.

This clonotype was seen at least ten times. The rearrangement joins TRBV6-4 to TRBJ2-3, with 8 nucleotides matching TRBD1. This CDR3 region has 13 residues. The V segment lost 6 bases and the J segment 4 bases; nucleotides outside the gene matches: 3. The germline CDR1 and CDR2 sequences are MRHNA and SNTAGT. The chain's CDR3 is CASSDRGADTQYF. CDR3 coding DNA: TGTGCCAGCAGCGACAGGGGCGCAGATACGCAGTATTTT.

This clonotype was counted ten times or more. The chain is built from TRBV2 and TRBJ2-2, with 11 bases lining up with TRBD2. The junction had 7 bases not matched to a gene; V was cut back by 4 bases and J by 6 bases. This CDR3 is 16 amino acids long. CDR1 SNHLY and CDR2 FYNNEI come from the germline V gene. CDR3 residues: CASSGSLAGAAGELFF. CDR3 bases: TGTGCCAGCAGTGGGTCACTAGCGGGGGCCGCCGGGGAGCTGTTTTTT.

This clonotype occurred many times. The chain combines TRBV11-2 with TRBJ2-1, with D possibly called TRBD1 or TRBD2 (5 bases each). V was pared by 3 bases and J by 2 bases, with 8 bases between. The CDR3 is 14 residues long. Per germline, CDR1 SGHAT and CDR2 FQNNGV. CDR3 loop: CASSFGTAYNEQFF. The CDR3 coding sequence is TGTGCCAGCAGCTTTGGGACCGCCTACAATGAGCAGTTCTTC.

This clonotype was seen more than once but under ten times. This rearrangement joins TRBV11-2 to TRBJ2-2, with 14 bases lining up with TRBD2. The CDR3 is 17 amino acids. Germline-derived CDR1 and CDR2 are SGHAT and FQNNGV. The ends lost 1 base at V and 6 bases at J; junction bases unmatched: 4. The CDR3 loop reads CASSLARTSGRSGELFF. For the CDR3, the DNA is TGTGCCAGCAGCTTAGCTAGGACTAGCGGGAGGTCCGGGGAGCTGTTTTTT.

This rearrangement joins TRBV14 to TRBJ2-2; D is ambiguous. The CDR3 loop spans 16 amino acids. Trimming removed 4 bases from V and 2 bases from J, with 14 bases in between. Germline values: CDR1 SGHDN, CDR2 FVKESK. The CDR3 spells CASSPRPLGNTGELFF. CDR3 sequence (DNA): TGTGCCAGCAGCCCTAGACCCTTAGGTAACACCGGGGAGCTGTTTTTT.

The chain links TRBV5-4 to TRBJ2-1; D is possibly TRBD1 (6 bases). Germline values: CDR1 SGHNT, CDR2 YYREEE (reference sequence). This CDR3 region has 15 residues. The V gene lost 0 bases and the J gene lost 9 bases, with 16 bases spanning the gap. The CDR3 sequence: CASSLAVQGVGEQFF. In DNA, the CDR3 is TGTGCCAGCAGCTTGGCCGTACAGGGCGTGGGTGAGCAGTTCTTC.

The J gene is TRBJ1-2, the V gene TRBV12-3 or TRBV12-4; D is ambiguous. The CDR3 is made up of 13 amino acids. Trimming pared 3 bases from V and 4 bases from J, leaving 9 bases between. CDR3 coding DNA: TGTGCCAGCAGTTTTGGGAGTTCCTATGGCTACACCTTC. As protein: CASSFGSSYGYTF.

This clonotype has only a few counts. J is TRBJ2-1 and V is TRBV27; 10 bases are a match to TRBD2. Per germline, CDR1 MNHEY and CDR2 SMNVEV (reference sequence). V shed 2 bases and J 8 bases; nucleotides not matched to a gene: 6. This CDR3 comprises 15 residues. CDR3 region: CASSLTASGSDEQFF. The CDR3 coding sequence is TGTGCCAGCAGTTTAACGGCTAGCGGGAGCGATGAGCAGTTCTTC.

This clonotype was detected ten times or more. This chain links TRBV10-3 with TRBJ1-6, with no clear D. CDR1 and CDR2 from the germline V gene are ENHRY and SYGVKD. The CDR3 is 15 amino acids. V dropped 0 bases and J dropped 9 bases, with 12 bases sitting between them. The chain's CDR3 is CAISESPPSSSPLHF. Written as DNA, the CDR3 is TGTGCCATCAGTGAGTCGCCCCCATCCAGTTCACCCCTCCACTTT.

V usage is TRBV7-3 and J usage is TRBJ2-1; TRBD1 agrees at 8 bases. Germline V gene lookup returns CDR1 SGHTA and CDR2 FQGTGA. CDR3 length: 17 amino acids. The V gene end was trimmed by 5 bases and the J gene end by 5 bases; junction bases not matched to a gene: 14. CDR3 bases: TGTGCCAGCAGCCTCGGGGCAGGGGGCGGTTTGGACAATGAGCAGTTCTTC. Encoded protein: CASSLGAGGGLDNEQFF.

Note on this clonotype: Given a much more abundant clone one base away, this may be a read error. V usage is TRBV7-9 and J usage is TRBJ1-3; D is undetermined. This CDR3 has 16 residues. CDR1 is SEHNR and CDR2 is FQNEAQ in the germline V gene (reference sequence). The CDR3 nucleotides are TGTGCCAGCAGCTTAGACGGGCAACTCTCTGGAAGCACCATATATTTT. It encodes CASSLDGQLSGSTIYF. Drawing the rest from reference TRBV7-9 and TRBJ1-3, the complete variable domain is DTGVSQNPRHKITKRGQNVTFRCDPISEHNRLYWYRQTLGQGPEFLTYFQNEAQLEKSRLLSDRFSAERPKGSFSTLEIQRTEQGDSAMYLCASSLDGQLSGSTIYFGEGSWLTVV.

The gene calls are TRBV30 and TRBJ2-1; 10 positions match TRBD1. The CDR3 has 15 amino acids. V was pared by 3 bases and J by 7 bases, with 9 bases of the junction left unmatched. Germline-derived CDR1 and CDR2 are GTSNPN and SVGIG (reference sequence). CDR3 in DNA: TGTGCCTGGAGACATAGGGACAGGGGCAATAATGAGCAGTTCTTC. This encodes CAWRHRDRGNNEQFF.

This clonotype was seen repeatedly, ten times or more. This chain uses TRBV6-6 with TRBJ2-1; 7 positions agree with TRBD2. Germline-derived CDR1 and CDR2 are MNHNY and SVGAGI (reference sequence). Germline trimming cut 6 bases from V and 8 bases from J; bases unmatched to any gene: 10. CDR3 length equals 14 residues. The CDR3 is CASRRTSSSDEQFF. CDR3 coding DNA: TGTGCCAGCAGAAGGACTAGTTCCTCCGATGAGCAGTTCTTC.